The 6 T cell receptor beta chains listed next were all sequenced from one sample in a study of blood T cell repertoires in COVID-19. TCRdb's table, derived via immunoSEQ multiplex PCR, lists solely in-frame clones and lacks some. This repertoire shows approximately 210,000 clones, 75% to 90% found once; its top ten account for 5.1%. The specimen sequenced was peripheral blood. The receptors stem from a human donor in a cohort sampled during active COVID-19.

The chain links TRBV21-1 to TRBJ1-5; the table gives TRBD1 as D, unverified against the DNA. TRBV21-1 is reported as a pseudogene. CDR3 length: 18 amino acids. CDR3 sequence: CASSKAVTGTGKGQPQHF. CDR3 DNA sequence: TGTGCCAGCAGCAAAGCAGTAACCGGGACAGGGAAAGGCCAGCCCCAGCATTTT.

The J gene is TRBJ1-2, the V gene TRBV4-1; D is ambiguous. Trimming cost V 0 bases and J 0 bases, with 11 bases left between them. Germline V gene data show CDR1 as MGHRA and CDR2 as YSYEKL. CDR3 length equals 16 residues. The CDR3 DNA reads TGCGCCAGCAGCCAAGATCGCCAGAAAACTAACTATGGCTACACCTTC. Translated, it gives CASSQDRQKTNYGYTF.

CDR3 region: CASSLGDRGPETQYF. CDR3 bases: TGCGCCAGCAGCTTGGGGGACAGGGGGCCGGAGACCCAGTACTTC. The chain employs TRBV5-1 and TRBJ2-5; 12 nucleotides match TRBD1. The V gene end was trimmed by 0 bases and the J gene end by 5 bases; junction bases not matched to a gene: 2. Germline CDR1 and CDR2: SGHRS and YFSETQ. The CDR3 runs 15 residues. Using reference TRBV5-1 and TRBJ2-5 for the parts outside the CDR3, the full variable domain is KAGVTQTPRYLIKTRGQQVTLSCSPISGHRSVSWYQQTPGQGLQFLFEYFSETQRNKGNFPGRFSGRQFSNSRSEMNVSTLELGDSALYLCASSLGDRGPETQYFGPGTRLLVL.

Written as DNA, the CDR3 is TGTGCTAGTGGTTTGGGAGGCTCCTACGAGCAGTACTTC. Translated: CASGLGGSYEQYF. The genes are TRBV12-5 and TRBJ2-7; D is ambiguous. The ends were cut back, 1 base at V and 0 bases at J, with 4 bases in the middle. Germline values: CDR1 LGHNT, CDR2 FRNRAP. CDR3 length equals 13 residues. Based on the CDR3 plus reference TRBV12-5 and TRBJ2-7, the full variable domain is DARVTQTPRHKVTEMGQEVTMRCQPILGHNTVFWYRQTMMQGLELLAYFRNRAPLDDSGMPKDRFSAEMPDATLATLKIQPSEPRDSAVYFCASGLGGSYEQYFGPGTRLTVT.

The chain links TRBV7-2 to TRBJ2-7; 11 positions match TRBD2. This CDR3 region has 15 residues. V was clipped by 5 bases and J by 2 bases; unmatched bases: 5. The V gene's germline CDR1 is SGHTA and CDR2 FQGNSA. In DNA form, the CDR3 reads TGTGCCAGCAGCCAACTAGCGGGAGCTACCTACGAGCAGTACTTC. Protein product: CASSQLAGATYEQYF.

The rearrangement uses TRBV2 and TRBJ1-1; D is unclear. V was clipped by 4 bases and J by 0 bases, with 12 bases between them. The CDR3 sequence is 15 residues long. From germline, CDR1 is SNHLY and CDR2 FYNNEI. The CDR3 nucleotides are TGTGCCAGCAGTGTGCACGGGTCCTTGAACACTGAAGCTTTCTTT. Protein: CASSVHGSLNTEAFF.